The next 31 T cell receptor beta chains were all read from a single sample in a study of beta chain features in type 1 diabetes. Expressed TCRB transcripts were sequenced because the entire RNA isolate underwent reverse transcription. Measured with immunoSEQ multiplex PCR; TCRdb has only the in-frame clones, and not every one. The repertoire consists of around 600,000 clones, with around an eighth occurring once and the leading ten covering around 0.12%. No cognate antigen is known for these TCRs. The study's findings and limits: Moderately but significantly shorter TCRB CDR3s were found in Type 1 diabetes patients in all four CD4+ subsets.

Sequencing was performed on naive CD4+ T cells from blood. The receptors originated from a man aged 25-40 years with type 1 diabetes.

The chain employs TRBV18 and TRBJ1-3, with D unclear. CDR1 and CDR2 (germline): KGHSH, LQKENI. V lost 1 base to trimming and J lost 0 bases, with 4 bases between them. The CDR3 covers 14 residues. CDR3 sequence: CASSPRISGNTIYF. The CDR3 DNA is TGTGCCAGCTCACCACGTATCTCTGGAAACACCATATATTTT.

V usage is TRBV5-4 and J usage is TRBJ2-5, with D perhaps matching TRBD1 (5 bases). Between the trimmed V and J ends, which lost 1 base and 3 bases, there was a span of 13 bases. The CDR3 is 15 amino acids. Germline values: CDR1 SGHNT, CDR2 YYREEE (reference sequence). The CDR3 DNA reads TGTGCCAGCAGCTTGACAGGTTTCTTAAAAGAGACCCAGTACTTC. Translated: CASSLTGFLKETQYF.

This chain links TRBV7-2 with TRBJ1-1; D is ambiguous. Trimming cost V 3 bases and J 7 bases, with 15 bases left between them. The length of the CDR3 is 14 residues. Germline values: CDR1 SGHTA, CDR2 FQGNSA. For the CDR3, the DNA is TGTGCCAGCAGCTTCGCAGCGGGATATAGTGAAGCTTTCTTT. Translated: CASSFAAGYSEAFF.

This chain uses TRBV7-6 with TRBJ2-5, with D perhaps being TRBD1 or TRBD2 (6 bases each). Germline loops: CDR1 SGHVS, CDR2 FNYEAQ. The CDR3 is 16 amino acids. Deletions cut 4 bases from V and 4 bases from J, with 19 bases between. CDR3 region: CASSSQNLRGGETQYF. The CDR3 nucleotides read TGTGCCAGCAGCTCTCAAAACCTCAGGGGAGGAGAGACCCAGTACTTC.

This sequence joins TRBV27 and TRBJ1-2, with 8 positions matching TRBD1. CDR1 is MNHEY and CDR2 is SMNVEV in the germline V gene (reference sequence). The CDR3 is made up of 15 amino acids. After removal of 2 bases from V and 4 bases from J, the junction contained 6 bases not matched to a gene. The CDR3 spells CASSLDGQGVYGYTF. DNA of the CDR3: TGTGCCAGCAGTTTAGATGGACAGGGAGTCTATGGCTACACCTTC.

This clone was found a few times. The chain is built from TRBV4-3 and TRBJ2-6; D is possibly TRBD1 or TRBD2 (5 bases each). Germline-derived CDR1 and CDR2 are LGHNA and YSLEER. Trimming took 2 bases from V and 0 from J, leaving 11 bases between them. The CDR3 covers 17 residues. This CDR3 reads CASSQQPGRSGANVLTF. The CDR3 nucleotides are TGCGCCAGCAGCCAACAGCCGGGGCGCTCTGGGGCCAACGTCCTGACTTTC.

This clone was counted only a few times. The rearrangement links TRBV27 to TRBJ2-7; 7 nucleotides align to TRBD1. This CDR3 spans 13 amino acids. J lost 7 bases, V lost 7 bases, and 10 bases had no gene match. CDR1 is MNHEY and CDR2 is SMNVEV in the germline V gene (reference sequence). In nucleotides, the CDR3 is TGTGCCAGCACAAACAGGGGCGCGGGTGAGCAGTACTTC. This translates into CASTNRGAGEQYF.

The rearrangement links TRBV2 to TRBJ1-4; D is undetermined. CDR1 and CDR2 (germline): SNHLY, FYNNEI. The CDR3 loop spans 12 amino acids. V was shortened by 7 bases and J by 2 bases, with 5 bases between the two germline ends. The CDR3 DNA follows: TGTGCCAGCAAAGGGACTAATGAAAAACTGTTTTTT. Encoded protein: CASKGTNEKLFF.

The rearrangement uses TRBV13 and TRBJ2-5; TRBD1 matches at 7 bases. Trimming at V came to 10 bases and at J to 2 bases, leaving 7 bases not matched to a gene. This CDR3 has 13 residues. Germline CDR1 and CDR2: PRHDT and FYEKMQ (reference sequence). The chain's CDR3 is CATRRGPQETQYF. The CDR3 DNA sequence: TGTGCCACACGAAGGGGGCCTCAAGAGACCCAGTACTTC.

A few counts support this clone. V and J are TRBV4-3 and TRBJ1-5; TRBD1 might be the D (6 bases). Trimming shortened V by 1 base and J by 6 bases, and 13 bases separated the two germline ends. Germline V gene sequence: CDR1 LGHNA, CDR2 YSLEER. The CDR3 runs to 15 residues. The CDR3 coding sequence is TGCGCCAGCAGCCAAGCACAGGGTTGGGGTCAGCCCCAGCATTTT. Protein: CASSQAQGWGQPQHF.

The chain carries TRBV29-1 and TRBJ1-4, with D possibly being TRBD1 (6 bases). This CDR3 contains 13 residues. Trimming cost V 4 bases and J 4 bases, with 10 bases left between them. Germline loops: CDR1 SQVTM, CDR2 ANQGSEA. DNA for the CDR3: TGCAGCGTTGTTATAGGGGGTAATGAAAAACTGTTTTTT. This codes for CSVVIGGNEKLFF.

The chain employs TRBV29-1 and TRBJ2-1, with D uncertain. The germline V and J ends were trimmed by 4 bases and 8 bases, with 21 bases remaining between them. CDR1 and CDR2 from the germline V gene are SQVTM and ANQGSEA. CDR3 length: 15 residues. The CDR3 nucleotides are TGCAGCGTTGGTGGGATGCAAACAGCGTTACATGAGCAGTTCTTC. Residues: CSVGGMQTALHEQFF.

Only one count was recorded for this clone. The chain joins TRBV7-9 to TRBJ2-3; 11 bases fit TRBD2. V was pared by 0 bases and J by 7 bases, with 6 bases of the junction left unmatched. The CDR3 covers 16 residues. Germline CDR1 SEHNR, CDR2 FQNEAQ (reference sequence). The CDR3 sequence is CASSLAPSGGLHTQYF. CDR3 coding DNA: TGTGCCAGCAGCTTAGCGCCTAGCGGGGGGCTACATACGCAGTATTTT.

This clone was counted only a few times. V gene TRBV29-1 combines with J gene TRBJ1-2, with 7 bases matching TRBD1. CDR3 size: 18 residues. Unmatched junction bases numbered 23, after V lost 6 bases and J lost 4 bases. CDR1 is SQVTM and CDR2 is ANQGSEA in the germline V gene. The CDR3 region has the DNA TGCAGCGTCCTGAACGAGGGGGCAAGACCCCAAGGCGCCTATGGCTACACCTTC. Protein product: CSVLNEGARPQGAYGYTF.

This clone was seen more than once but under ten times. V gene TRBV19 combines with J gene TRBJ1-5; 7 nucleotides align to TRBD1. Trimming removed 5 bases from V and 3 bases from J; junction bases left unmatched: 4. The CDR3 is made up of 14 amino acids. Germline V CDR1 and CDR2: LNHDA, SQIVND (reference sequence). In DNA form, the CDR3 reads TGTGCCAGTAGTGTGACAGGGCCCAATCAGCCCCAGCATTTT. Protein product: CASSVTGPNQPQHF.

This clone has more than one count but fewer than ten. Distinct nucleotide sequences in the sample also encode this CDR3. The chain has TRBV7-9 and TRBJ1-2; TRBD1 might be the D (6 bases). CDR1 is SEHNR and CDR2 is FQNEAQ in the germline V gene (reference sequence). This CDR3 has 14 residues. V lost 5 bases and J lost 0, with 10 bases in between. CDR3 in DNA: TGTGCCAGCAGCCCGGGACAAGCTAACTATGGCTACACCTTC. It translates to CASSPGQANYGYTF.

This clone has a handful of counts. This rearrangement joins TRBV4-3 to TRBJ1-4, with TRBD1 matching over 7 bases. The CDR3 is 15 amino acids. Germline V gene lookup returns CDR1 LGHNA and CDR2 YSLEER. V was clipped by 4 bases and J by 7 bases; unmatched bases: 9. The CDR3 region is CASSPAGTVSEKLFF. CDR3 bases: TGCGCCAGCAGCCCAGCCGGGACAGTGAGTGAAAAACTGTTTTTT.

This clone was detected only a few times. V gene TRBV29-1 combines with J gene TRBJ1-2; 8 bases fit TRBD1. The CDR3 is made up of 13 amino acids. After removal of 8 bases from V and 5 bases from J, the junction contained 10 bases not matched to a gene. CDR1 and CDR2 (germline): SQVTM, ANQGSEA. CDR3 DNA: TGCAGCTTTTACAGGGGGGAGTTTTATGGCTACACCTTC. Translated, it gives CSFYRGEFYGYTF.

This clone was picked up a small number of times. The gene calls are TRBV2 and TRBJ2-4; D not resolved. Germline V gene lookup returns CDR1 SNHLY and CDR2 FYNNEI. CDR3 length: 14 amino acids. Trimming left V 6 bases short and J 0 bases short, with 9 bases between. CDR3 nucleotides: TGTGCCAGCAGAACGACCATAGCCAAAAACATTCAGTACTTC. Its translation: CASRTTIAKNIQYF. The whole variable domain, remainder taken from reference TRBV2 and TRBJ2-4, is EPEVTQTPSHQVTQMGQEVILRCVPISNHLYFYWYRQILGQKVEFLVSFYNNEISEKSEIFDDQFSVERPDGSNFTLKIRSTKLEDSAMYFCASRTTIAKNIQYFGAGTRLSVL.

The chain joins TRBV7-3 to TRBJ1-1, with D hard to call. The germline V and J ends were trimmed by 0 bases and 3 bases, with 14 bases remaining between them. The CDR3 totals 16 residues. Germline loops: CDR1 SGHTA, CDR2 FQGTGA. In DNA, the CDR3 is TGTGCCAGCAGCTTAACGTCGGCAAAGCACGACACTGAAGCTTTCTTT. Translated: CASSLTSAKHDTEAFF. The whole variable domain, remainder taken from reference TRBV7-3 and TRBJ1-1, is GAGVSQTPSNKVTEKGKYVELRCDPISGHTALYWYRQSLGQGPEFLIYFQGTGAADDSGLPNDRFFAVRPEGSVSTLKIQRTERGDSAVYLCASSLTSAKHDTEAFFGQGTRLTVV.

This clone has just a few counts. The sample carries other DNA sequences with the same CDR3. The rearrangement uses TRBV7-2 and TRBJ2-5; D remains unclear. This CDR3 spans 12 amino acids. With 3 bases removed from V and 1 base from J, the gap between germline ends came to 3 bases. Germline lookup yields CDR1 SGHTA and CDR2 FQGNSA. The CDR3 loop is CASSLAQETQYF. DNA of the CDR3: TGTGCCAGCAGCTTGGCCCAAGAGACCCAGTACTTC.

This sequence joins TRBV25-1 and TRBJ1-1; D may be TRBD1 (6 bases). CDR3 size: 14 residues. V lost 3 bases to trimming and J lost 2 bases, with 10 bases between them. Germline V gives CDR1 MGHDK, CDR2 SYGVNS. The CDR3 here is CASSDYGGNTEAFF. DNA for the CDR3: TGTGCCAGCAGTGACTACGGGGGCAACACTGAAGCTTTCTTT. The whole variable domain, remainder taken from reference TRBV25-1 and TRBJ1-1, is EADIYQTPRYLVIGTGKKITLECSQTMGHDKMYWYQQDPGMELHLIHYSYGVNSTEKGDLSSESTVSRIRTEHFPLTLESARPSHTSQYLCASSDYGGNTEAFFGQGTRLTVV.

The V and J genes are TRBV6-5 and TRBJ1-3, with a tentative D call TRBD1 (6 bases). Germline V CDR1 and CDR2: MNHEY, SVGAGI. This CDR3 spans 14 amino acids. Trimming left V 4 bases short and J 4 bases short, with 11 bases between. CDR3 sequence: CASSSGGAGNTIYF. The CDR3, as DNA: TGTGCCAGCAGTTCGGGGGGCGCAGGAAACACCATATATTTT.

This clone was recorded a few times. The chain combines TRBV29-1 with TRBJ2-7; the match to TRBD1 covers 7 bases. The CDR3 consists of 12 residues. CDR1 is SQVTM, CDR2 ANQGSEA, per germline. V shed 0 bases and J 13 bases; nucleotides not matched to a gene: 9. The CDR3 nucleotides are TGCAGCGTTGAAGATACAGGGGTGCCCCCCTACTTC. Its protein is CSVEDTGVPPYF.

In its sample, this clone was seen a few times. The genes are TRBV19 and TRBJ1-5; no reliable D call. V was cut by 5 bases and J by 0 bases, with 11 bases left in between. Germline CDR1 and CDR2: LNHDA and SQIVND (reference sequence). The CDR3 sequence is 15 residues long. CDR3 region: CASSVQEYSNQPQHF. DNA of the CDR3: TGTGCCAGTAGTGTTCAGGAATATAGCAATCAGCCCCAGCATTTT.

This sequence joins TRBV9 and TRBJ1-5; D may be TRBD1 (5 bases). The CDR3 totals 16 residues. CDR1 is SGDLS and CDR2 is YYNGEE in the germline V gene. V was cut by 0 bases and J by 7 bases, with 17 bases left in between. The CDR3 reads CASSVGSGMRWQPQHF. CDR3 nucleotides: TGTGCCAGCAGCGTAGGGTCAGGGATGCGGTGGCAGCCCCAGCATTTT.

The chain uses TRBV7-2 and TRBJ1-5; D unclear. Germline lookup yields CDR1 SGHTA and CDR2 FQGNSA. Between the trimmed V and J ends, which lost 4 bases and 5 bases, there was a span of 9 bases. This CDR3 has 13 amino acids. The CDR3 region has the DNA TGTGCCAGCAGCTCTACGCGGGATCAGCCCCAGCATTTT. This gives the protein CASSSTRDQPQHF.

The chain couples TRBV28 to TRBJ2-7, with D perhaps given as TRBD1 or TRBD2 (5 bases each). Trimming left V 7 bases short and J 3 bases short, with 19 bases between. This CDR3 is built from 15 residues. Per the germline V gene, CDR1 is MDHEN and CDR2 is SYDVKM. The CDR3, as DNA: TGTGCCAGCACCCGGGACGTAACATCCTTCTACGAGCAGTACTTC. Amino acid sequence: CASTRDVTSFYEQYF.

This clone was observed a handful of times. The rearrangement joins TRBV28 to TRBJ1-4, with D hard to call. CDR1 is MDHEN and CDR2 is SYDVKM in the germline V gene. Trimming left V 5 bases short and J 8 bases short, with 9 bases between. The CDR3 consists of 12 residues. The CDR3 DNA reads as TGTGCCAGCAGTCGGTCCCGGGAAAAACTGTTTTTT. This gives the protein CASSRSREKLFF.

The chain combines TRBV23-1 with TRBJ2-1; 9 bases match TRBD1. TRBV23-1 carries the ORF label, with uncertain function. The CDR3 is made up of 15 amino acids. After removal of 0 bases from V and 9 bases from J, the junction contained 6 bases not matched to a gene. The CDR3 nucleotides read TGCGCCAGCAGTCAATCGACAGGGGGTGCGGTTGAGCAGTTCTTC. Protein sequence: CASSQSTGGAVEQFF.

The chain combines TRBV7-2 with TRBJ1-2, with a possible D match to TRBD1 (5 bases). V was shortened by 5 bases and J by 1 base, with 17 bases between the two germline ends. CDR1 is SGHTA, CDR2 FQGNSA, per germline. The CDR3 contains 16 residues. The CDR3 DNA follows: TGTGCCAGCAGCCGCGACAGCAGTGGGGGTAACTATGGCTACACCTTC. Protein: CASSRDSSGGNYGYTF.